This is a list of T cell receptor beta chains from one sample in a study of blood T cell repertoires in COVID-19. Assay: immunoSEQ multiplex PCR; the TCRdb copy retains only in-frame clones and omits some. Among 30,000 to 35,000 clones listed, roughly 90% were seen once. The sequenced sample consisted of peripheral blood. These receptors all come from a human donor in a cohort sampled during active COVID-19. Each CDR3 is given with its conserved first and last residue. A D gene is named only where the DNA matches it firmly. A row's size may be missing; if present it is once, few, many or a size class.

V,D,size,J,CDR3,DNA
TRBV30,-,once,TRBJ2-1,CAWALGDEQFF,TGTGCCTGGGCTCTAGGCGATGAGCAGTTCTTC
TRBV27,-,-,TRBJ1-2,CASSPLDSNYGYTF,TGTGCCAGCAGTCCCCTTGACAGCAACTATGGCTACACCTTC
TRBV7-3,-,-,TRBJ1-1,CASSLGLLNTEAFF,TGTGCCAGCAGCCTCGGACTGCTGAACACTGAAGCTTTCTTT
TRBV6-5,TRBD2,-,TRBJ2-5,CASRTLLAHQETQYF,TGTGCCAGCAGGACCTTACTAGCGCACCAAGAGACCCAGTACTTC
TRBV7-2,TRBD2,once,TRBJ2-5,CASSLGGLGETQYF,TGTGCCAGCAGCTTAGGGGGACTAGGAGAGACCCAGTACTTC
TRBV5-1,-,-,TRBJ2-1,CASSEETTTPYNEQFF,TGCGCCAGCAGCGAAGAGACTACGACCCCCTACAATGAGCAGTTCTTC
TRBV5-5,TRBD1,-,TRBJ2-7,CASSAGTGKNEQYF,TGTGCCAGCAGCGCCGGGACAGGGAAGAACGAGCAGTACTTC
TRBV19,-,-,TRBJ2-3,CASSIFAGSPDTQYF,TGTGCCAGTAGTATTTTCGCGGGATCCCCAGATACGCAGTATTTT
TRBV5-1,TRBD2,-,TRBJ2-2,CASSFSSGVNTGELFF,TGCGCCAGCAGCTTTTCTAGCGGGGTCAACACCGGGGAGCTGTTTTTT
TRBV30,TRBD2,-,TRBJ2-6,CAWSGLAGVAGANVLTF,TGTGCCTGGAGTGGTCTAGCGGGAGTGGCTGGGGCCAACGTCCTGACTTTC
TRBV5-4,-,few,TRBJ1-3,CASSLGMRQENTIYF,TGTGCCAGCAGCTTGGGGATGAGACAAGAAAACACCATATATTTT
TRBV2,TRBD2,-,TRBJ2-2,CASSVVTSGTGELFF,TGTGCCAGCAGTGTGGTGACTAGCGGCACCGGGGAGCTGTTTTTT
TRBV27,TRBD1,-,TRBJ1-4,CASSLSPGGSEKLFF,TGTGCCAGCAGTTTATCCCCAGGGGGCAGTGAAAAACTGTTTTTT
TRBV7-3,-,-,TRBJ2-1,CASSSDSSSYNEQFF,TGTGCCAGCAGCTCCGACTCGAGCTCCTACAATGAGCAGTTCTTC
TRBV12-3/TRBV12-4,-,-,TRBJ1-6,CASTPGVNSPLHF,TGTGCCAGCACCCCGGGGGTTAATTCACCCCTCCACTTT
TRBV19,-,-,TRBJ1-4,CASSHRGADEKLFF,TGTGCCAGTAGTCATCGGGGGGCGGATGAAAAACTGTTTTTT
TRBV11-3,-,once,TRBJ1-1,CASSQGDITEAFF,TGTGCCAGCAGCCAAGGGGACATCACTGAAGCTTTCTTT
TRBV2,-,-,TRBJ1-1,CASSESRVTNTEAFF,TGTGCCAGCAGTGAAAGCAGGGTCACCAACACTGAAGCTTTCTTT
TRBV7-6,-,-,TRBJ2-2,CASSPGRAGELFF,TGTGCCAGCAGTCCTGGCCGGGCCGGGGAGCTGTTTTTT
TRBV7-2,TRBD2,-,TRBJ2-1,CASSPRRLAVSSYNEQFF,TGTGCCAGCAGCCCAAGGCGACTAGCGGTTAGCTCCTACAATGAGCAGTTCTTC
TRBV7-2,-,once,TRBJ1-2,CASSTHRDIYGYTF,TGTGCCAGCAGCACCCACCGGGACATCTATGGCTACACCTTC
TRBV18,TRBD1,-,TRBJ1-1,CASSRDRGHAEAFF,TGTGCCAGCTCTCGGGACAGGGGGCACGCTGAAGCTTTCTTT
TRBV18,-,-,TRBJ2-6,CASSPSFPGANVLTF,TGTGCCAGCTCACCCAGTTTTCCTGGGGCCAACGTCCTGACTTTC
TRBV20-1,TRBD2,-,TRBJ2-1,CSARSGSQQFF,TGCAGTGCCCGGAGCGGGAGCCAGCAGTTCTTC
TRBV6-1,-,once,TRBJ1-2,CASSEAGADYGYTF,TGTGCCAGCAGTGAGGCAGGGGCCGACTATGGCTACACCTTC
TRBV5-1,-,-,TRBJ2-7,CASSLGTVPNNEQYF,TGCGCCAGCAGCTTGGGGACAGTCCCGAACAACGAGCAGTACTTC
TRBV11-2,-,-,TRBJ1-2,CASRDIRTVRYGYTF,TGTGCCAGCAGAGATATTAGGACAGTTCGCTATGGCTACACCTTC
TRBV5-4,TRBD2,-,TRBJ2-3,CASSPTSGRVVDTQYF,TGTGCCAGCAGCCCGACTAGCGGGAGAGTGGTAGATACGCAGTATTTT
TRBV5-1,-,-,TRBJ2-2,CASTRGADWNTGELFF,TGCGCCAGCACCCGGGGAGCGGACTGGAACACCGGGGAGCTGTTTTTT
TRBV6-1,TRBD1,-,TRBJ2-1,CASSDGTAGSYNEQFF,TGTGCCAGCAGTGACGGGACAGCCGGCTCCTACAATGAGCAGTTCTTC
TRBV7-8,TRBD1,-,TRBJ2-3,CASSRGQGRSTDTQYF,TGTGCCAGCAGTCGAGGACAGGGACGATCCACAGATACGCAGTATTTT
TRBV7-9,-,-,TRBJ2-5,CASSSLGQYQETQYF,TGTGCCAGCAGCTCCCTGGGGCAGTACCAAGAGACCCAGTACTTC
TRBV7-2,TRBD2,once,TRBJ2-7,CASSLGARGLAGVSYEQYF,TGTGCCAGCAGCTTAGGGGCCAGAGGACTAGCGGGTGTCTCCTACGAGCAGTACTTC
TRBV2,TRBD1,-,TRBJ1-4,CASNRGNEKLFF,TGTGCCAGCAACAGGGGCAACGAAAAACTGTTTTTT